This T cell receptor (beta chain) derives from a study of cytomegalovirus exposure and HLA in healthy donors. Study findings and constraints: The study designated over 150 TCR beta chains cytomegalovirus-associated. Later analysis associated a missense DCLRE1C variant with TCR beta V- and J-gene trimming. Follow-up analysis found HLA locus-dependent TCR association rates, highest for DRB1 and lowest for HLA-C.

The V gene lost 5 bases and the J gene lost 1 base, with 3 bases spanning the gap. Germline V gives CDR1 SGHRS, CDR2 YFSETQ. CDR3 size: 12 residues. 60 Vbeta and 13 Jbeta primers were used in PCR. Here immunoSEQ multiplex PCR was the method, and the copy in TCRdb shows in-frame clones only, minus some. The sample shows some 85,000 clones, over 70% of them seen only once. This clone was observed a handful of times. Its antigen is still unknown. The receptor was isolated from a man younger than 35 in good health and CMV-seropositive. The specimen sequenced was PBMCs. The rearrangement joins TRBV5-1 to TRBJ2-2, with D hard to call. The CDR3 sequence is CASRQNTGELFF. The DNA for the CDR3 is TGCGCCAGCAGACAGAACACCGGGGAGCTGTTTTTT.